Below, one T cell receptor (beta chain) is given with its context. This clone was seen a handful of times. Its antigen specificity is not known. No base qualities exist here, and no much larger clone lies one base off it. The source of the sample is a study of T cell responses to AZD1222 COVID-19 vaccine (dated by TCRdb to 2020 to 2022). With respect to the entire study: Because spike-specific TCR depth and breadth did not differ between the two schedules, AZD1222 recipients who got a second dose at roughly 4 weeks were pooled with those who got a second dose at roughly 12 weeks. A total of 233 trial participants underwent TCR sequencing, of whom about 210 had received two doses of AZD1222 and around 25 had received two doses of the MenACWY control vaccine. Enrollment into the trials was organized by age into subgroups of 18-55, 56-69 and 70-plus years, and those subgroups contained about 150, 27 and 61 TCR-sequenced participants, respectively. What the research found in general, with its limitations: Because no day 14 peak-response samples were available, the repertoires could be characterized only after the peak T cell response. Only five to seven AZD1222 recipients were SARS-CoV-2 seropositive at baseline, limiting conclusions about previously exposed vaccinees. Reportedly, almost half of the unique spike-specific TCRs recognized epitopes lying outside the regions that are mutated in the B.1.351 and B.1.1.7 variants. Participants were mostly white British, with more females than males. The authors suggested clonal diversity may have been underestimated. After two AZD1222 doses, spike-specific TCR breadth and depth were significantly higher than at day 0 and than in MenACWY recipients. In the small 56-69-year group, the increase in depth fell short of significance, most likely because of low power. Vaccine-associated CD4 TCRs spanned the whole spike protein, with dominant responses in regions 160-218 and 743-854.

As encoded in the germline V gene, CDR1 is MNHEY while CDR2 is SVGAGI. There are 15 amino acids in the CDR3, from cysteine to phenylalanine inclusive. Only the CDR3 DNA stays, 45 bases, in frame from base 1. Between the V and J ends, shortened by 7 bases and 0 bases respectively, the junction contains 10 bases. The CDR3 regions of human TCRbeta chains were analyzed by immunosequencing. As for how the authors treated the data: TCRs in the repertoires were matched against a reference library of SARS-CoV-2-specific TCRs that had been generated with the MIRA antigen-specificity platform. Breadth was defined as the fraction of unique TCRs that were SARS-CoV-2-associated. Depth was defined as the fraction of total T cells that were SARS-CoV-2-associated. Using the MIRA data, each spike-specific TCR was mapped to the spike region that the TCR reacts to and placed in a CD4 or CD8 class. Log10-transformed breadth and depth values were compared by one-way ANOVA with Sidak's multiple comparisons tests. Drawn from immuneACCESS, this table holds only the in-frame rearrangements with V and J called that TCRdb kept. Clones are partly lost; checked studies trace under half to an unresolved V gene and leave the rest unexplained. V, J and clone size derive from that table, while D and trimming were established from the DNA sequence. The sample table lists about 100,000 clones, over 90% of them with a count of one. Clones ranked in the top ten supply 1.5% to 2% of the sample.

Taken with the paper, the label for time point translates to: baseline before first vaccination. Samples from vaccinated people were obtained from the UK trials COV001 and COV002, which included a single-blind randomized controlled phase 2/3 trial of AZD1222 (ChAdOx1 nCoV-19) in healthy adults. Trial participant PBMC samples were collected at day 0 and day 28 after the second dose for TCRbeta chain sequencing. The source material was peripheral blood, sampled on day 0 of AZD1222 vaccination. The sequence came from an adult in good health. The receptor chain draws on TRBV6-5 and TRBJ2-6, with the D gene not clear enough to name. The bases read TGTGCCAGCAACCCCTCAAGCTCTGGGGCCAACGTCCTGACTTTC. Translated, it gives CASNPSSSGANVLTF.